The clone carrying this T cell receptor beta chain came up once. CDR3 length equals 14 residues. The germline V and J ends were trimmed by 4 bases and 4 bases, with 11 bases remaining between them. Germline V gives CDR1 LGHDT, CDR2 YNNKEL (reference sequence). Sequencing was performed with immunoSEQ multiplex PCR; in TCRdb, only in-frame clones are kept and a portion is missing. This sample has more than 300,000 clones, with 89% found just once. The data were obtained in a study of blood T cell repertoires in COVID-19. The material sequenced was peripheral blood. V gene TRBV3-1 (or the pseudogene TRBV3-2) combines with J gene TRBJ1-5, with D unresolved. This TCR was sampled from a man aged 18 to 29 who had recovered from COVID-19. CDR3 amino acids: CASSPLTKNQPQHF. The CDR3 DNA is TGTGCCAGCAGCCCACTAACTAAAAATCAGCCCCAGCATTTT.